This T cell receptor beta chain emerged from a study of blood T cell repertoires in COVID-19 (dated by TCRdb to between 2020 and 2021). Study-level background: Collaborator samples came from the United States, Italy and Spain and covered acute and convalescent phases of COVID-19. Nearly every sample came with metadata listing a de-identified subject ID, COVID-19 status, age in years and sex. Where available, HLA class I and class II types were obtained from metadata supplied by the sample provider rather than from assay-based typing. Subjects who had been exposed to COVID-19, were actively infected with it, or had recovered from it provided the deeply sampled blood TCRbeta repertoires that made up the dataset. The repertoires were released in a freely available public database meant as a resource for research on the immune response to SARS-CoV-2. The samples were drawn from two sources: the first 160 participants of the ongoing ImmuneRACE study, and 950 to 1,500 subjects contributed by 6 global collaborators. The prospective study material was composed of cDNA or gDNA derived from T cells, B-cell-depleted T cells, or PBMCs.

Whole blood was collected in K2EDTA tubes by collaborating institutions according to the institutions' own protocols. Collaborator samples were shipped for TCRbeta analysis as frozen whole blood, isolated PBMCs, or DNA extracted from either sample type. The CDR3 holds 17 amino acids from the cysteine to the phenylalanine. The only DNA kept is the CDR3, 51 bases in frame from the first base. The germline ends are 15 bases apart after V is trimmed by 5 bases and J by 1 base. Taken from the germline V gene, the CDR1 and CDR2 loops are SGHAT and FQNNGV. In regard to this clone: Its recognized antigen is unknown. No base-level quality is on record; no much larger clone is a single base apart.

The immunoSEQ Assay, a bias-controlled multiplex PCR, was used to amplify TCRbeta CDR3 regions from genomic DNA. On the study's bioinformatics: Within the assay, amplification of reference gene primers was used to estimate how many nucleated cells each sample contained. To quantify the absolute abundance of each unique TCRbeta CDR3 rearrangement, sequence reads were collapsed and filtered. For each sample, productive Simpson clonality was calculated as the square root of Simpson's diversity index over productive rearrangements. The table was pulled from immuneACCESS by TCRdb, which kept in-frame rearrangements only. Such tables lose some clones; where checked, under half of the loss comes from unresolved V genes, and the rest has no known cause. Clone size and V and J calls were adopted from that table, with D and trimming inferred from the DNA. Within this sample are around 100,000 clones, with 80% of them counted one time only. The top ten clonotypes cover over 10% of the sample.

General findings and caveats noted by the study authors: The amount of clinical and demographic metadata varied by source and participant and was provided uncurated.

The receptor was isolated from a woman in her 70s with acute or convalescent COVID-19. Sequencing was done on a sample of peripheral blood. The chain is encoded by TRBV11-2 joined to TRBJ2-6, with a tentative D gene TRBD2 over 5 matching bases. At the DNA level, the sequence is TGTGCCAGCAGCCCACGCCCCCGGGGTTCTGGGGCCAACGTCCTGACTTTC. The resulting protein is CASSPRPRGSGANVLTF.